A single sample is the source of the 17 T cell receptor beta chains below, sequenced in a study of blood T cell repertoires in COVID-19. The repertoire was sequenced with immunoSEQ multiplex PCR; TCRdb's copy has only in-frame clones and lacks some. The sample carries roughly 360,000 clones, roughly 90% recorded once. The sequenced sample was PBMCs or T cells enriched from blood (not recorded which). All receptors come from a woman in her twenties or thirties with acute COVID-19.

This chain links TRBV19 with TRBJ1-1, with TRBD1 matching over 7 bases. Germline V gene sequence: CDR1 LNHDA, CDR2 SQIVND (reference sequence). The length of the CDR3 is 16 residues. The ends lost 3 bases at V and 2 bases at J; junction bases unmatched: 9. This CDR3 is CASSIPGTDINTEAFF. The CDR3 DNA sequence: TGTGCCAGTAGTATCCCCGGGACAGACATAAACACTGAAGCTTTCTTT.

This clone was counted only a few times. The rearrangement joins TRBV10-1 to TRBJ1-4; TRBD1 might be the D (6 bases). Germline CDR1 is WNHNN and CDR2 is SYGVQD (reference sequence). V was trimmed by 8 bases and J by 5 bases, leaving 18 bases between them. This CDR3 comprises 15 residues. The CDR3 region is CASLITGTHNEKLFF. DNA for the CDR3: TGCGCCAGCCTTATCACAGGGACACACAATGAAAAACTGTTTTTT.

This clone was found a few times. J is TRBJ1-1 and V is TRBV18; D remains ambiguous. The CDR3 has 16 residues. The germline V gene encodes CDR1 KGHSH and CDR2 LQKENI. V lost 0 bases, J lost 0 bases, and 11 bases lay in between. CDR3 sequence: CASSPPGSGVNTEAFF. CDR3 nucleotides: TGTGCCAGCTCACCACCTGGTTCCGGGGTGAACACTGAAGCTTTCTTT. Looking up the rest from reference TRBV18 and TRBJ1-1 gives the full variable domain: NAGVMQNPRHLVRRRGQEARLRCSPMKGHSHVYWYRQLPEEGLKFMVYLQKENIIDESGMPKERFSAEFPKEGPSILRIQQVVRGDSAAYFCASSPPGSGVNTEAFFGQGTRLTVV.

The chain carries TRBV6-2 or TRBV6-3 and TRBJ1-1; no reliable D call. Germline V lookup: CDR1 MNHEY, CDR2 SVGEGT. Between the trimmed V and J ends, which lost 2 bases and 7 bases, there was a span of 8 bases. The CDR3 runs to 12 residues. This CDR3 reads CASSYEADEAFF. In DNA form, the CDR3 reads TGTGCCAGCAGTTACGAGGCAGATGAAGCTTTCTTT.

CDR3 in DNA: TGTGCCAGCATCAAGGGACAGGCCAATGAGCAGTTCTTC. Its translation: CASIKGQANEQFF. The rearrangement links TRBV6-5 to TRBJ2-1; 8 bases are shared with TRBD1. CDR1 is MNHEY, CDR2 SVGAGI, per germline. The V and J ends lost 7 bases and 6 bases, in that order; junction bases with no gene match: 5. The CDR3 totals 13 residues.

CDR3 sequence (DNA): TGTGCCAGCAGTTATGGTCGAGGACAGTCGTTTGTCGAGCAGTACTTC. Protein: CASSYGRGQSFVEQYF. The chain joins TRBV6-5 to TRBJ2-7; TRBD1 might be the D (6 bases). CDR1 and CDR2 (germline): MNHEY, SVGAGI. The germline V and J ends were trimmed by 3 bases and 6 bases, with 21 bases remaining between them. CDR3 size: 16 residues.

The rearrangement uses TRBV28 and TRBJ2-5, with 9 bases identical to TRBD2. The CDR3 extends over 13 amino acids. The germline V gene encodes CDR1 MDHEN and CDR2 SYDVKM. Trimming took 8 bases from V and 5 from J; bases not matched to a gene: 6. CDR3 sequence: CASRAGGRETQYF. DNA for the CDR3: TGTGCCAGCCGAGCGGGGGGCCGGGAGACCCAGTACTTC.

The chain combines TRBV7-3 with TRBJ1-3; 10 positions match TRBD1. The germline V gene has CDR1 SGHTA and CDR2 FQGTGA. CDR3 length: 15 amino acids. With V trimmed by 5 bases and J by 5 bases, 6 bases remained unmatched. In DNA, the CDR3 is TGTGCCAGCAGCCGACGGGACAGGGGCAGAAACACCATATATTTT. Translated: CASSRRDRGRNTIYF. Together with reference TRBV7-3 and TRBJ1-3, the CDR3 gives the full variable domain: GAGVSQTPSNKVTEKGKYVELRCDPISGHTALYWYRQSLGQGPEFLIYFQGTGAADDSGLPNDRFFAVRPEGSVSTLKIQRTERGDSAVYLCASSRRDRGRNTIYFGEGSWLTVV.

This sequence joins TRBV18 and TRBJ2-5, with D maybe TRBD1 (6 bases). CDR3 length: 17 amino acids. Germline lookup yields CDR1 KGHSH and CDR2 LQKENI. V was pared by 6 bases and J by 2 bases, with 22 bases between. CDR3 amino acids: CASSRRGQGQSQETQYF. CDR3 DNA: TGTGCCAGCTCCCGAAGAGGTCAAGGACAGAGTCAAGAGACCCAGTACTTC.

This chain connects TRBV10-2 to TRBJ1-1, with 8 positions matching TRBD1. The trim removed 5 bases at V and 4 bases at J, leaving 9 bases unmatched. The CDR3 contains 15 residues. CDR1 and CDR2 from the germline V gene are WSHSY and SAAADI. This chain's CDR3 is CASSPGAGGLTEAFF. In nucleotides, the CDR3 is TGCGCCAGCAGTCCCGGGGCAGGGGGCCTCACTGAAGCTTTCTTT.

The rearrangement joins TRBV27 to TRBJ2-7, with D hard to call. The CDR3 spans 13 residues. V lost 5 bases and J lost 0, with 8 bases in between. The V gene's germline CDR1 is MNHEY and CDR2 SMNVEV (reference sequence). CDR3 nucleotides: TGTGCCAGCAGTCTCGGGTTCTCCTACGAGCAGTACTTC. As protein: CASSLGFSYEQYF.

The chain couples TRBV28 to TRBJ1-2; 8 bases align to TRBD1. This CDR3 spans 15 amino acids. Losses at the gene ends were 4 bases for V and 2 bases for J; bases not matched to a gene: 6. CDR1 is MDHEN, CDR2 SYDVKM, per germline. This CDR3 reads CASSSGTGQNYGYTF. The CDR3 DNA follows: TGTGCCAGCAGTTCCGGGACAGGACAAAACTATGGCTACACCTTC.

This clone has a handful of counts. V gene TRBV3-1 (or the pseudogene TRBV3-2) combines with J gene TRBJ1-6; 10 bases align to TRBD1. Germline CDR1 and CDR2: LGHDT and YNNKEL (reference sequence). Trimming took 6 bases from V and 6 from J; bases not matched to a gene: 11. CDR3 size: 17 residues. CDR3 protein: CASRGRGQGPFNSPLHF. CDR3 coding DNA: TGTGCCAGCAGAGGAAGGGGACAGGGGCCCTTTAATTCACCCCTCCACTTT.

On this clone: Distinct nucleotide sequences in the sample also encode this CDR3. This chain joins TRBV9 and TRBJ2-2, with a weak D call TRBD2 (6 bases). With 2 bases removed from V and 2 bases from J, the gap between germline ends came to 7 bases. Germline-derived CDR1 and CDR2 are SGDLS and YYNGEE. The CDR3 totals 14 residues. As DNA, the CDR3 is TGTGCCAGCAGCGTCGGGGGAAACACCGGGGAGCTGTTTTTT. This codes for CASSVGGNTGELFF.

The chain couples TRBV14 to TRBJ2-7; D remains unclear. V was pared by 4 bases and J by 3 bases, with 7 bases between. This CDR3 spans 12 amino acids. In germline, CDR1 is SGHDN, CDR2 FVKESK. The CDR3 protein is CASSLAVYEQYF. The CDR3 DNA is TGTGCCAGCAGCCTGGCGGTCTACGAGCAGTACTTC.

The chain joins TRBV20-1 to TRBJ2-7; no clear D. The V end was cut by 4 bases, the J end by 6 bases, with 10 bases between. The CDR3 has 11 residues. Germline assignment: CDR1 DFQATT and CDR2 SNEGSKA (reference sequence). CDR3 coding DNA: TGCAGTGCTACGGAGACTGGCGAGCAGTACTTC. Its translation: CSATETGEQYF.

The chain couples TRBV30 to TRBJ1-5; D remains ambiguous. Germline V lookup: CDR1 GTSNPN, CDR2 SVGIG (reference sequence). Trimming removed 3 bases at V and 4 bases at J, with 10 bases between. The CDR3 sequence is 13 residues long. In DNA form, the CDR3 reads TGTGCCTGGAGCCCCCCGGGAAATCAGCCCCAGCATTTT. The encoded protein is CAWSPPGNQPQHF.